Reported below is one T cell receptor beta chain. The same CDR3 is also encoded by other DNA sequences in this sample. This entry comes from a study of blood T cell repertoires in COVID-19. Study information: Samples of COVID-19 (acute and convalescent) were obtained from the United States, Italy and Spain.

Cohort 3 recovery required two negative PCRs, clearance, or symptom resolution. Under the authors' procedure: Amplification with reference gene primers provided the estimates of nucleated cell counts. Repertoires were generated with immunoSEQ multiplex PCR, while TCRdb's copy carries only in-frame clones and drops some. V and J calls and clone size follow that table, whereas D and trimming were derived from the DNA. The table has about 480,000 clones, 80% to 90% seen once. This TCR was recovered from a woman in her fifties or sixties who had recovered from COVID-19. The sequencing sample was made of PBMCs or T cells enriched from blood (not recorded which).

This CDR3 is CASSYGQNYGYTF. For the CDR3, the DNA is TGTGCCAGCAGTTACGGACAGAACTATGGCTACACCTTC. The V and J genes are TRBV6-5 and TRBJ1-2, with D possibly being TRBD1 (6 bases). Trimming took off 2 bases at V and 2 bases at J, with 6 bases between the two ends. Germline V lookup: CDR1 MNHEY, CDR2 SVGAGI. The length of the CDR3 is 13 residues.